Listed here is a single TCR beta chain. Repertoires were generated with immunoSEQ multiplex PCR, while TCRdb's copy carries only in-frame clones and drops some. Here the sample spans fewer than 25,000 clones, around 80% being singletons. Following autologous stem cell transplantation, relapse occurred in every patient, and exposure to brentuximab vedotin varied. Classifying best responses yielded complete response, partial response or progressive disease. This record comes from a study of PD-1 blockade in classical Hodgkin lymphoma. Study background: Every 2 weeks, patients had 3 mg/kg nivolumab intravenously.

The sample here was peripheral blood mononuclear cells (PBMCs), taken at baseline. The receptor comes from a human donor with classical Hodgkin lymphoma.

CDR3 sequence: CASRLPGGREEQYF. Written as DNA, the CDR3 is TGTGCCAGCAGACTGCCGGGAGGTCGGGAAGAGCAGTACTTC. The chain couples TRBV6-5 to TRBJ2-7, with 7 bases matching TRBD2. The V gene end was trimmed by 6 bases and the J gene end by 7 bases; junction bases not matched to a gene: 12. Germline CDR1 MNHEY, CDR2 SVGAGI. CDR3 length equals 14 residues.